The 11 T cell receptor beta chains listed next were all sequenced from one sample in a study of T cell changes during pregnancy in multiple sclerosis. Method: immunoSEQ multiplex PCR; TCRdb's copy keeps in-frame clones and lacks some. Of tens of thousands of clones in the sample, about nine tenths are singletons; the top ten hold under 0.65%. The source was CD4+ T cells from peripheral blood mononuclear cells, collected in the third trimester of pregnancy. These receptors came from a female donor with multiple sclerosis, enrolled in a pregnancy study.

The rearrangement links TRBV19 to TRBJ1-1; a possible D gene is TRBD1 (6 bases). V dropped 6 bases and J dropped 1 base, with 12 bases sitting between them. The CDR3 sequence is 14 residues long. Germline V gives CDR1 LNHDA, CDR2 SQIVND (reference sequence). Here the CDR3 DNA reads TGTGCCAGTAGCACTAACAGGGCGAACACTGAAGCTTTCTTT. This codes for CASSTNRANTEAFF.

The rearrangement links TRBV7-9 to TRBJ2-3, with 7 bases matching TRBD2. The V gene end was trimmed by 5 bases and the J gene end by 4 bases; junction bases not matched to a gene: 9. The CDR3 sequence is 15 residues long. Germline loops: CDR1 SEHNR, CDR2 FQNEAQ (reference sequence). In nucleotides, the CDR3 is TGTGCCAGCAGCAACCCCACGGGGGGACCAGATACGCAGTATTTT. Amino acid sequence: CASSNPTGGPDTQYF.

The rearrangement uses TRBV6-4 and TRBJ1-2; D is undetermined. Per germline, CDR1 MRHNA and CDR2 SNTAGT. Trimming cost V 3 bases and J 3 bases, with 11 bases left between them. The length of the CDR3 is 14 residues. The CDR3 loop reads CASSDPPQDYGYTF. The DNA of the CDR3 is TGTGCCAGCAGTGATCCCCCTCAGGACTATGGCTACACCTTC.

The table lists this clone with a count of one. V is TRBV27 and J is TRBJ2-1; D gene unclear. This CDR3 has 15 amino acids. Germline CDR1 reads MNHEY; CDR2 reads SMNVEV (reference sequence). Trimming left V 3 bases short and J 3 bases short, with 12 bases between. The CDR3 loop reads CASSLSPLRYNEQFF. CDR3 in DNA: TGTGCCAGCAGTTTGTCTCCCTTGCGCTACAATGAGCAGTTCTTC.

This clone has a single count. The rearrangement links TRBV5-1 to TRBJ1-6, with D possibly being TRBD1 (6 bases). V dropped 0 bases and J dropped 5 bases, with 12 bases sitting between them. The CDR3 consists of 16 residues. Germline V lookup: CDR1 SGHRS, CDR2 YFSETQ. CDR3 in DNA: TGCGCCAGCAGCTTGGTGGAACAGGGAAATAATTCACCCCTCCACTTT. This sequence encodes CASSLVEQGNNSPLHF.

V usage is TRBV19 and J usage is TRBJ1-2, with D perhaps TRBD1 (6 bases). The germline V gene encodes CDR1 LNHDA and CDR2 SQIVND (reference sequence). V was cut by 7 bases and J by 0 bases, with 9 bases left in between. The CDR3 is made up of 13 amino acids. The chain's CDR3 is CASTRTANYGYTF. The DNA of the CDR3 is TGTGCCAGTACCAGGACAGCTAACTATGGCTACACCTTC.

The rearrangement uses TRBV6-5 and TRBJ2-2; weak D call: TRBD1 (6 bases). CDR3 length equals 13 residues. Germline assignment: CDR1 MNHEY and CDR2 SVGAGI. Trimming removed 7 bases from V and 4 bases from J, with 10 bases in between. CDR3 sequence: CASKMDSTGELFF. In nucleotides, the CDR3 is TGTGCCAGCAAGATGGACAGCACCGGGGAGCTGTTTTTT.

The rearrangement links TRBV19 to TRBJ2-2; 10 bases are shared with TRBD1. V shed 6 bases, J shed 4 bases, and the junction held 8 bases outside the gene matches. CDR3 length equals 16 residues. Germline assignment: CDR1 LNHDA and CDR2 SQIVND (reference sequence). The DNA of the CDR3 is TGTGCCAGTAGAAGACAGGGGGCGCGGATCACCGGGGAGCTGTTTTTT. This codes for CASRRQGARITGELFF.

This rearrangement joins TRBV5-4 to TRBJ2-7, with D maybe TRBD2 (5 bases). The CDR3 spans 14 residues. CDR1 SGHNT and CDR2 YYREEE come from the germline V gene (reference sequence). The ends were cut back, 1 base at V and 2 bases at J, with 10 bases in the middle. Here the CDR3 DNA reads TGTGCCAGCAGCTTGTCCGGGGTCCCCTACGAGCAGTACTTC. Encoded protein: CASSLSGVPYEQYF.

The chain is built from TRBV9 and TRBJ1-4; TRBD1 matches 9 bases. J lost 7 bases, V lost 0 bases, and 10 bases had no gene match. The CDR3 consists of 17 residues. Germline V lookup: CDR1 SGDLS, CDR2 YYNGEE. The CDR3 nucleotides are TGTGCCAGCAGCGTAGGTGGGACAGGGAACGGAATTGAAAAACTGTTTTTT. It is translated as CASSVGGTGNGIEKLFF.

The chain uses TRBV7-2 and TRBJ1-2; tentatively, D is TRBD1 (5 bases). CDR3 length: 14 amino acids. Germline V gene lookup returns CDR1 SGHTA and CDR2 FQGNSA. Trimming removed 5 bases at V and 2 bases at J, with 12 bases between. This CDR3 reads CASSLTVKNYGYTF. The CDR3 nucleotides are TGTGCCAGCAGCCTGACAGTTAAAAACTATGGCTACACCTTC.